These 10 T cell receptor beta chains were all obtained from the same sample, sequenced in a study of blood T cell repertoires in COVID-19. Sequencing used immunoSEQ multiplex PCR; TCRdb keeps in-frame clones, though not all of them. The sample carries 160,000 or so clones, around 84% recorded once. Material for sequencing was PBMCs or T cells enriched from blood (not recorded which). The origin of the receptors is a man in his forties or fifties who had recovered from COVID-19.

The V gene is TRBV4-1, the J gene TRBJ1-1; D may be TRBD1 (6 bases). Germline V gives CDR1 MGHRA, CDR2 YSYEKL. The CDR3 runs to 17 residues. Between the trimmed V and J ends, which lost 1 base and 0 bases, there was a span of 15 bases. The CDR3 nucleotides read TGCGCCAGCAGCCAAGGGGTCTTACCAGGGGTGAACACTGAAGCTTTCTTT. It codes for CASSQGVLPGVNTEAFF.

The J gene is TRBJ1-4, the V gene TRBV5-1, with D hard to call. Germline V gene data show CDR1 as SGHRS and CDR2 as YFSETQ. The CDR3 is made up of 13 amino acids. Trimming took off 0 bases at V and 13 bases at J, with 13 bases between the two ends. The CDR3 bases are TGCGCCAGCAGCTTGGGGTATCCAGGAGGACTGTTTTTT. Translating it yields CASSLGYPGGLFF.

A few counts support this clone. The rearrangement uses TRBV2 and TRBJ1-2; TRBD1 matches at 8 bases. Germline CDR1 SNHLY, CDR2 FYNNEI. V lost 5 bases to trimming and J lost 4 bases; unmatched junction nucleotides: 6. This CDR3 contains 14 residues. CDR3 in amino acids: CASSPGGSGYGYTF. DNA for the CDR3: TGTGCCAGCAGTCCAGGGGGCTCTGGCTATGGCTACACCTTC.

V and J are TRBV6-4 and TRBJ1-2; perhaps TRBD1 as D (5 bases). Germline CDR1 reads MRHNA; CDR2 reads SNTAGT. V was cut by 6 bases and J by 4 bases, with 15 bases left in between. This CDR3 has 14 amino acids. CDR3 sequence: CASRSQAGVYGYTF. CDR3 nucleotides: TGTGCCAGCAGGAGCCAGGCGGGGGTCTATGGCTACACCTTC.

V is TRBV7-8 and J is TRBJ1-5; 9 positions match TRBD1. The CDR3 loop spans 17 amino acids. J gave up 7 bases and V 0 bases, and 10 bases lay outside the gene matches. Germline CDR1 SGHVS, CDR2 FQNEAQ. The CDR3 is CASSLAGTGFSGQPQHF. The CDR3, as DNA: TGTGCCAGCAGCTTAGCGGGGACAGGGTTTAGCGGGCAGCCCCAGCATTTT.

The V and J genes are TRBV9 and TRBJ2-5; 14 positions agree with TRBD2. V was pared by 0 bases and J by 2 bases, with 0 bases of the junction left unmatched. The CDR3 loop spans 16 amino acids. The germline V gene has CDR1 SGDLS and CDR2 YYNGEE. CDR3 bases: TGTGCCAGCAGCGTAGGACTAGCGGGGGGGCAAGAGACCCAGTACTTC. It translates to CASSVGLAGGQETQYF.

The chain joins TRBV10-3 to TRBJ1-1; D call uncertain. Trimming pared 4 bases from V and 5 bases from J, leaving 8 bases between. This CDR3 is built from 12 residues. Germline values: CDR1 ENHRY, CDR2 SYGVKD. CDR3 nucleotide sequence: TGTGCCATCAGTGGAGGGTGGACTGAAGCTTTCTTT. It translates to CAISGGWTEAFF.

The genes are TRBV4-1 and TRBJ1-4; 8 bases fit TRBD1. Germline loops: CDR1 MGHRA, CDR2 YSYEKL. CDR3 length equals 15 residues. Trimming took 4 bases from V and 6 from J; bases not matched to a gene: 7. The chain's CDR3 is CASSRTGTGHEKLFF. DNA of the CDR3: TGCGCCAGCAGCCGGACCGGGACAGGACATGAAAAACTGTTTTTT.

This chain uses TRBV2 with TRBJ2-1, with no clear D. CDR1 is SNHLY and CDR2 is FYNNEI in the germline V gene. Trimming shortened V by 8 bases and J by 9 bases, and 11 bases separated the two germline ends. The CDR3 extends over 11 amino acids. This chain's CDR3 is CASHRFGEQFF. CDR3 nucleotides: TGTGCCAGCCACCGGTTCGGTGAGCAGTTCTTC.

This clone came up once. V usage is TRBV19 and J usage is TRBJ1-5; D perhaps matches TRBD1 (6 bases). The CDR3 consists of 16 residues. Germline V gene sequence: CDR1 LNHDA, CDR2 SQIVND (reference sequence). V was trimmed by 6 bases and J by 0 bases, leaving 15 bases between them. The CDR3 region has the DNA TGTGCCAGTAGCGACGGGACAAGGGCTAGCAATCAGCCCCAGCATTTT. Its protein is CASSDGTRASNQPQHF.